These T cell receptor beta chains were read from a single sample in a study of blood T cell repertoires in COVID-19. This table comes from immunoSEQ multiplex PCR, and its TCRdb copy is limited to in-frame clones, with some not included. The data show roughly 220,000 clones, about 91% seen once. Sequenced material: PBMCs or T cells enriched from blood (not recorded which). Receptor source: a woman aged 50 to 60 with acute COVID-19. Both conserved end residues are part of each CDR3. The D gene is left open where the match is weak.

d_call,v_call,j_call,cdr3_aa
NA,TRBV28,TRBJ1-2,CASSPPGDYGYTF
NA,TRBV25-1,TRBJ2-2,CASSDPPNTGELFF
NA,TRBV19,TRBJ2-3,CASSPRQGTDTQYF
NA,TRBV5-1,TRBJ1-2,CASSLVGDYGYTF
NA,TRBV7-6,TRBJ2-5,CASSSYDAQYF
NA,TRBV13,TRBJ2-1,CASSLSLAKHGANEQFF
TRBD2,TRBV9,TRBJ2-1,CASSPRRLLAGTAEQFF
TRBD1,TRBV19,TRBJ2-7,CASSVGTGASYEQYF
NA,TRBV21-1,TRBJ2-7,CASSKGRDGKYEQYF
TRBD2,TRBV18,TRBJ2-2,CASSPESGRAGELFF
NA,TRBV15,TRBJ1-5,CATSRDRGSRPLWGQPQHF
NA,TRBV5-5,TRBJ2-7,CASSLADSDPYEQYF
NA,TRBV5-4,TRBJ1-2,CASSRHLLQGTGYTF
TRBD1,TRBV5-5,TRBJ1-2,CASSFRDRGLTVHGYTF
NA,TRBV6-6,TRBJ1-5,CASSYPTVYQPQHF
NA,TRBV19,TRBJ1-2,CASSIDLRATNYGYTF
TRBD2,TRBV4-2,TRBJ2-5,CASSQDWGEGSETQYF
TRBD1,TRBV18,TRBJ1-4,CASSPLNRGTNEKLFF
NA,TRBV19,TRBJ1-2,CASSIEHLYGYTF
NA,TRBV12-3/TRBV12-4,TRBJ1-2,CASSQTGTYGYTF
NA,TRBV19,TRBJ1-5,CASSIGDSNQPQHF
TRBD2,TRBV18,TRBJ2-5,CASSPRGGRGTSSQETQYF
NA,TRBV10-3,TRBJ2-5,CAISQGGGKVETQYF
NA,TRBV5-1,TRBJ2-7,CASSFSAGLEEQYF
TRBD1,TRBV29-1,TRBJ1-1,CSVEDPGQVEAFF
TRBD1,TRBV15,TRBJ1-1,CATSRDSTGAYHF
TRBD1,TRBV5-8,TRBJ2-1,CASSSGVTGGSYNEQFF
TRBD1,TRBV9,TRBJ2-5,CASSVAQGAGETQYF